The clone carrying this TCR beta chain was seen once. CDR3 length: 14 residues. Trimming cost V 2 bases and J 8 bases, with 12 bases left between them. Germline V lookup: CDR1 SGHTA, CDR2 FQGNSA. This entry belongs to a study of blood T cell repertoires in COVID-19. Study overall: There were acute and convalescent COVID-19 samples, and they came from the United States, Italy and Spain. The analysed material was cDNA or gDNA that came from T cells, B-cell-depleted T cells, or PBMCs.

TCRdb's copy holds only in-frame clones and misses some; the assay was immunoSEQ multiplex PCR. Altogether about 270,000 clones are present, just under 90% being singletons, with the ten largest covering roughly 4.3%. The TCR comes from a woman in her 30s with acute COVID-19. Sequences were obtained from PBMCs or T cells enriched from blood (not recorded which). The J gene is TRBJ1-4, the V gene TRBV7-2; D perhaps matches TRBD1 (6 bases). CDR3 loop: CASSLTGINEKLFF. The CDR3 DNA reads TGTGCCAGCAGCTTAACAGGGATAAACGAAAAACTGTTTTTT.